What follows is one TCR beta chain and its context. Some clones are missing from TCRdb's copy, which holds only in-frame ones; the method was immunoSEQ multiplex PCR. Found here are about 210,000 clones, just under 85% of them singletons; the top ten hold less than 8%. Germline V gene lookup returns CDR1 GTSNPN and CDR2 SVGIG (reference sequence). The V segment lost 0 bases and the J segment 9 bases; nucleotides outside the gene matches: 7. This CDR3 region has 14 residues. This sample stems from a study of blood T cell repertoires in COVID-19. Study as a whole: Italy, Spain and the United States were the sources of the convalescent and acute COVID-19 samples.

Sequenced input: peripheral blood. The sequence was obtained from a woman aged 50 to 60 with active or convalescent COVID-19. The chain is built from TRBV30 and TRBJ2-4, with 8 bases identical to TRBD1. The CDR3 sequence: CAWSVRDRIGIQYF. DNA for the CDR3: TGTGCCTGGAGTGTACGGGACAGGATTGGCATTCAGTACTTC. Supplemented by reference TRBV30 and TRBJ2-4, the full variable domain reads SQTIHQWPATLVQPVGSPLSLECTVEGTSNPNLYWYRQAAGRGLQLLFYSVGIGQISSEVPQNLSASRPQDRQFILSSKKLLLSDSGFYLCAWSVRDRIGIQYFGAGTRLSVL.